This T cell receptor (beta chain) is from a study of OX40 agonist ivuxolimab in advanced cancers. Study-wide results and limits: CD8+ T cells averaged more expanded clones than CD4+.

Notes on this clone: What it recognizes is unknown.

CDR1 MDHEN and CDR2 SYDVKM come from the germline V gene. Trimming removed 8 bases from V and 5 bases from J, with 7 bases in between. This CDR3 is built from 11 residues. The data were produced by immunoSEQ multiplex PCR, yet TCRdb's version contains in-frame clones alone and is incomplete. The table has about 35,000 clones, around nine tenths seen once. This specimen consisted of CD4+ or CD8+ T cells sorted from blood, obtained in a trial of the OX40 agonist ivuxolimab. The TCR comes from an adult with an advanced solid tumor such as melanoma, head and neck, liver or kidney cancer. The chain joins TRBV28 to TRBJ1-5; D gene ambiguous. CDR3 sequence (DNA): TGTGCCAGCCCCTTCTATCAGCCCCAGCATTTT. This encodes CASPFYQPQHF.